This TCR beta chain derives from a study of cytomegalovirus exposure and HLA in healthy donors. The PCR contained 60 Vbeta and 13 Jbeta primers. The method was immunoSEQ multiplex PCR; TCRdb's version includes in-frame clones alone and lacks a portion of them. The sample holds 18,000 or so clones, roughly 75% seen once. The V end was cut by 6 bases, the J end by 2 bases, with 10 bases between. The CDR3 consists of 13 residues. Germline-derived CDR1 and CDR2 are MNHEY and SVGAGI. The genes are TRBV6-5 and TRBJ1-1, with a tentative D call TRBD1 (5 bases). The sequence came from a young man in good health and CMV-seronegative. Sequencing was done on a sample of PBMCs. The CDR3 reads CASRTVGNTEAFF. Written as DNA, the CDR3 is TGTGCCAGCAGGACAGTGGGAAACACTGAAGCTTTCTTT.